The T cell receptor beta chain described here comes from a study of blood T cell repertoires in COVID-19. Across the whole study: Donors in the United States, Italy and Spain gave samples during acute or convalescent COVID-19. T cells, B-cell-depleted T cells, or PBMCs provided the cDNA or gDNA that served as material.

Source study methods: Nucleated cell counts were estimated from reference gene primer amplification. Assay: immunoSEQ multiplex PCR; the TCRdb copy retains only in-frame clones and omits some. The V and J calls and clone size come from that table; D and trimming were worked out from the DNA. In the table there are over 55,000 clones, about 70% of which are singletons. The CDR3 sequence is 15 residues long. V was clipped by 5 bases and J by 0 bases; unmatched bases: 2. Per germline, CDR1 SGHTA and CDR2 FQGNSA. Input material: peripheral blood. The sequence was obtained from an older woman with acute or convalescent COVID-19. This sequence joins TRBV7-2 and TRBJ2-7, with TRBD2 matching over 12 bases. The chain's CDR3 is CASSELAGGSYEQYF. As DNA, the CDR3 is TGTGCCAGCAGCGAACTAGCGGGAGGCTCCTACGAGCAGTACTTC.